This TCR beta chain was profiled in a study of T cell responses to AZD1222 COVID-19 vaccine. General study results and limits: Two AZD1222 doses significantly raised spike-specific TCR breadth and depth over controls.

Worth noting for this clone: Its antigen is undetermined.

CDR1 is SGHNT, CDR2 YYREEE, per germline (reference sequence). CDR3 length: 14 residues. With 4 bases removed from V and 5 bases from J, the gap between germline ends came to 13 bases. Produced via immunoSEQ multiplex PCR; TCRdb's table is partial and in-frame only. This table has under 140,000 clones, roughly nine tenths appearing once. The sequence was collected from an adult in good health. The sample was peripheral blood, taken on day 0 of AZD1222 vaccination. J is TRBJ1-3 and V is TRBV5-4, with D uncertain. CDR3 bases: TGTGCCAGCAGCCGGGGTCAAGAAAGAAACACCATATATTTT. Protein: CASSRGQERNTIYF.